This T cell receptor (beta chain) comes out of a study of T cell responses to AZD1222 COVID-19 vaccine. The V segment lost 0 bases and the J segment 4 bases; nucleotides outside the gene matches: 6. This CDR3 is 16 amino acids long. The germline gives CDR1 LGHNA, CDR2 YSLEER. Measured with immunoSEQ multiplex PCR; TCRdb has only the in-frame clones, and not every one. Of 100,000 or so clones listed, 82% are singletons. A word on this clone: The antigen is unknown.

Points from the study as a whole: Spike-spanning, vaccine-associated CD4 TCRs were dominant at 160-218 and 743-854. Donors were mostly white British, more females; clonal diversity possibly underestimated. Following two doses of AZD1222, Spike-specific TCR breadth and depth rose.

This clonotype was sampled from an adult in good health. This chain uses TRBV4-3 with TRBJ2-5, with 9 nucleotides matching TRBD1. Sample: peripheral blood, taken on day 0 of AZD1222 vaccination. This CDR3 reads CASSQDNTGGGETQYF. The CDR3 DNA follows: TGCGCCAGCAGCCAAGATAATACAGGGGGCGGAGAGACCCAGTACTTC.